The next 7 T cell receptor beta chains were all read from a single sample in a study of T cells after yellow fever vaccination. TCRdb itself ran the 5' RACE reads through MiXCR, one entry per CDR3 protein. In the table there are approximately 600,000 distinct CDR3 sequences, roughly 12% of which are singletons. The material was PBMCs, obtained on the day of the yellow fever booster vaccination. The receptors shown here come from a man aged 25-45 years who received the YFV17D yellow fever vaccine.

This clonotype was detected only a few times. The rearrangement links TRBV18 to TRBJ2-7; possibly TRBD2 for D (6 bases). This CDR3 has 14 residues. Looked up from germline, CDR1 is KGHSH and CDR2 is LQKENI. The germline V and J ends were trimmed by 3 bases and 3 bases, with 12 bases remaining between them. The chain's CDR3 is CASSPGTYNYEQYF. The CDR3 bases are TGTGCCAGCTCACCCGGGACTTACAACTACGAGCAGTACTTC.

This clonotype was counted only a few times. The chain employs TRBV15 and TRBJ1-1; D remains ambiguous. Trimming cost V 0 bases and J 4 bases, with 12 bases left between them. This CDR3 region has 15 residues. The germline V gene has CDR1 LNHNV and CDR2 YYDKDF (reference sequence). CDR3 sequence reads: CATSRDPTGSTEAFF. The CDR3 region has the DNA TGTGCCACCAGCAGAGATCCTACGGGGAGCACTGAAGCTTTCTTT.

This clonotype was seen ten or more times. V usage is TRBV20-1 and J usage is TRBJ2-5; a possible D gene is TRBD2 (6 bases). V was pared by 1 base and J by 5 bases, with 14 bases between. Germline loops: CDR1 DFQATT, CDR2 SNEGSKA (reference sequence). The CDR3 covers 14 residues. The CDR3 loop is CSARVGGSRETQYF. The DNA for the CDR3 is TGCAGTGCTAGAGTAGGAGGGAGTAGGGAGACCCAGTACTTC.

CDR3 nucleotide sequence: TGTGCCAGCAGCGTAGTCCCTAGCGGGAGCTCCTACAATGAGCAGTTCTTC. As protein: CASSVVPSGSSYNEQFF. The chain carries TRBV9 and TRBJ2-1; 10 bases align to TRBD2. V lost 0 bases, J lost 0 bases, and 3 bases stayed unmatched. The CDR3 has 17 residues. Germline values: CDR1 SGDLS, CDR2 YYNGEE. Filled out from reference TRBV9 and TRBJ2-1, the complete variable domain reads DSGVTQTPKHLITATGQRVTLRCSPRSGDLSVYWYQQSLDQGLQFLIQYYNGEERAKGNILERFSAQQFPDLHSELNLSSLELGDSALYFCASSVVPSGSSYNEQFFGPGTRLTVL.

This clonotype was picked up a small number of times. The chain recombines TRBV4-3 with TRBJ2-1; TRBD2 aligns across 9 bases. Germline V gives CDR1 LGHNA, CDR2 YSLEER. The CDR3 is 16 amino acids. Losses at the gene ends were 0 bases for V and 8 bases for J; bases not matched to a gene: 8. The CDR3 coding sequence is TGCGCCAGCAGCCAAGATTGGGCGGGAGGGCCTGATGAGCAGTTCTTC. Encoded protein: CASSQDWAGGPDEQFF.

The CDR3 sequence is CSARDPNGKVYNEQFF. CDR3 DNA: TGCAGTGCTAGAGATCCGAACGGGAAGGTCTACAATGAGCAGTTCTTC. The chain joins TRBV20-1 to TRBJ2-1; D might be TRBD2 (5 bases). Per germline, CDR1 DFQATT and CDR2 SNEGSKA (reference sequence). V shed 0 bases and J shed 3 bases, with 15 bases lying between them. The CDR3 covers 16 residues.

This clonotype has a handful of counts. DNA for the CDR3: TGTGCCAGCAGGGAGGGGGTCACAGATACGCAGTATTTT. The encoded protein is CASREGVTDTQYF. The rearrangement joins TRBV12-3 or TRBV12-4 to TRBJ2-3; either TRBD1 or TRBD2 may fit D (6 bases each). The CDR3 runs 13 residues. The V end lost 6 bases, the J end lost 2 bases, and 9 bases lay between the germline ends.